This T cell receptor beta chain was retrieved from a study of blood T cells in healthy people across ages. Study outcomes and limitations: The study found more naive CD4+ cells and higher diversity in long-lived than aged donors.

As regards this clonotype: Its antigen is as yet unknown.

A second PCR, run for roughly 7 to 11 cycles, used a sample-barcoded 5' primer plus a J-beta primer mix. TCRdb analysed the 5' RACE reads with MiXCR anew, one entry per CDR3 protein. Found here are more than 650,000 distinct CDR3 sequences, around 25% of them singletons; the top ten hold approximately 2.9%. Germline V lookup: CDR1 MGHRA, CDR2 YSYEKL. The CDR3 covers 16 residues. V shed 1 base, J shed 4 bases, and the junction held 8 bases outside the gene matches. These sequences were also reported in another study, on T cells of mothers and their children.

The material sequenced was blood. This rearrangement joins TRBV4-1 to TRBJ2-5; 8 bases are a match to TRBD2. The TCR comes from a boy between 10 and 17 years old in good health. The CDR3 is CASSQGVSGDGETQYF. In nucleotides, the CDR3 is TGCGCCAGCAGCCAAGGGGTTAGCGGGGATGGAGAGACCCAGTACTTC.